The rows below give T cell receptor beta chains drawn from one sample of a study of shared clonotypes between healthy human individuals. Profiling relied on immunoSEQ multiplex PCR, and the TCRdb table lists in-frame clones only, not all of them. The top ten clones hold around 0.4% of a sample with about 2.4 million clones, roughly 93% of them seen once. The material sequenced was naive CD4+ T cells from PBMCs. The receptors stem from a man aged 18 to 35 in good health. Some clones in this sample may be carry-over from other donors' samples. Both conserved end residues are part of each CDR3. Each record gives: V gene, D gene, clone size, J gene, CDR3 DNA, CDR3 protein. D genes are given only for firm matches. The size of a clone is reported for some rows only, either as once, few or many, or as a class for expanded clones.

V gene: TRBV5-4
D gene: -
clone size: once
J gene: TRBJ1-3
CDR3 DNA: TGTGCCAGCAGCTTGTCACAGAACTCTGGAAACACCATATATTTT
CDR3 protein: CASSLSQNSGNTIYF

V gene: TRBV19
D gene: -
clone size: -
J gene: TRBJ1-2
CDR3 DNA: TGTGCAAGTCGGGAGCACTATGGCTACACCTTC
CDR3 protein: CASREHYGYTF

V gene: TRBV6-4
D gene: TRBD1
clone size: -
J gene: TRBJ1-1
CDR3 DNA: TGTGCCAGCAGACGGACAGGGGGCGGGACGAACACTGAAGCTTTCTTT
CDR3 protein: CASRRTGGGTNTEAFF

V gene: TRBV28
D gene: TRBD2
clone size: -
J gene: TRBJ2-1
CDR3 DNA: TGTGCCAGCAGTTTAACGTCCGCGGGAGGGCCTAAAGACAATGAGCAGTTCTTC
CDR3 protein: CASSLTSAGGPKDNEQFF

V gene: TRBV27
D gene: -
clone size: -
J gene: TRBJ1-1
CDR3 DNA: TGTGCCAGCAGTTACCGGGAAAGGAACACTGAAGCTTTCTTT
CDR3 protein: CASSYRERNTEAFF

V gene: TRBV2
D gene: -
clone size: -
J gene: TRBJ1-1
CDR3 DNA: TGTGCCAGCTGTTTACAGGGGAACACTGAAGCTTTCTTT
CDR3 protein: CASCLQGNTEAFF

V gene: TRBV7-9
D gene: TRBD1
clone size: few
J gene: TRBJ1-1
CDR3 DNA: TGTGCCAGCAGTGAAGGGACAGCTGAAGCTTTCTTT
CDR3 protein: CASSEGTAEAFF

V gene: TRBV27
D gene: -
clone size: -
J gene: TRBJ2-7
CDR3 DNA: TGTGCCAGCAGTTCACCCAACAGGGACCGACTCTACGAGCAGTACTTC
CDR3 protein: CASSSPNRDRLYEQYF

V gene: TRBV12-5
D gene: -
clone size: -
J gene: TRBJ2-3
CDR3 DNA: TGTGCTAGTAGGGGAGCCTTCCGGGGTTACACAGATACGCAGTATTTT
CDR3 protein: CASRGAFRGYTDTQYF

V gene: TRBV5-1
D gene: -
clone size: -
J gene: TRBJ2-5
CDR3 DNA: TGCGCCAGCAGTAAAGTTACAGCCCTTGGTGTGGAGACCCAGTACTTC
CDR3 protein: CASSKVTALGVETQYF

V gene: TRBV5-1
D gene: -
clone size: -
J gene: TRBJ2-5
CDR3 DNA: TGCGCCAGCAGCACAGGGACCACCCAAGAGACCCAGTACTTC
CDR3 protein: CASSTGTTQETQYF

V gene: TRBV7-2
D gene: TRBD1
clone size: once
J gene: TRBJ2-7
CDR3 DNA: TGTGCCAGCAGTTTTACCTCCGGGACAGGATCCTACGAGCAGTACTTC
CDR3 protein: CASSFTSGTGSYEQYF

V gene: TRBV21-1
D gene: -
clone size: -
J gene: TRBJ2-3
CDR3 DNA: TGTGCCAGCAGCCCTAAGGGCTCGAACGACCCAGATACGCAGTATTTT
CDR3 protein: CASSPKGSNDPDTQYF

V gene: TRBV5-1
D gene: TRBD1
clone size: -
J gene: TRBJ1-1
CDR3 DNA: TGCGCCAGCAGCTTGGGCGAGGGGGCAGGTGAAGCTTTCTTT
CDR3 protein: CASSLGEGAGEAFF

V gene: TRBV10-1
D gene: TRBD2
clone size: once
J gene: TRBJ2-4
CDR3 DNA: TGCGCCAGCAGTGAACCTCGGTTCGATCGGGGGGGCGAAAACATTCAGTACTTC
CDR3 protein: CASSEPRFDRGGENIQYF

V gene: TRBV5-1
D gene: TRBD2
clone size: once
J gene: TRBJ2-3
CDR3 DNA: TGCGCCAGCAGCTCAGACACTAGCGGGGCCCAGTATTTT
CDR3 protein: CASSSDTSGAQYF

V gene: TRBV11-2
D gene: TRBD1
clone size: -
J gene: TRBJ2-7
CDR3 DNA: TGTGCCAGCAGCCCCCGTCCCGGGACAGGGGGCTACGAGCAGTACTTC
CDR3 protein: CASSPRPGTGGYEQYF

V gene: TRBV2
D gene: -
clone size: -
J gene: TRBJ1-5
CDR3 DNA: TGTGCCAGCAGTGCTCCCTCACGGCCCCAGCATTTT
CDR3 protein: CASSAPSRPQHF

V gene: TRBV29-1
D gene: TRBD2
clone size: -
J gene: TRBJ2-1
CDR3 DNA: TGCAGCGTTGTTGGGGCGGGAGGGCCGAGCGATGAGCAGTTCTTC
CDR3 protein: CSVVGAGGPSDEQFF

V gene: TRBV2
D gene: TRBD1
clone size: -
J gene: TRBJ1-5
CDR3 DNA: TGTGCCAGCAGAGGACAGGGGGTTCAGCCCCAGCATTTT
CDR3 protein: CASRGQGVQPQHF

V gene: TRBV18
D gene: -
clone size: once
J gene: TRBJ1-2
CDR3 DNA: TGTGCCAGCTCACCAACGTTCGGGCCCGATGGCTACACCTTC
CDR3 protein: CASSPTFGPDGYTF

V gene: TRBV19
D gene: TRBD2
clone size: -
J gene: TRBJ2-7
CDR3 DNA: TGTGCCAGTAGGAGGCTAGCGGGAGATAGTTCCTACGAGCAGTACTTC
CDR3 protein: CASRRLAGDSSYEQYF

V gene: TRBV5-6
D gene: TRBD1
clone size: -
J gene: TRBJ2-5
CDR3 DNA: TGTGCCAGCAGCCAGAGACTCTATACAGGGGGCTGGGGAGAGACCCAGTACTTC
CDR3 protein: CASSQRLYTGGWGETQYF

V gene: TRBV5-5
D gene: -
clone size: -
J gene: TRBJ2-1
CDR3 DNA: TGTGCCAGCAGCCTTGACAGTAACAATGAGCAGTTCTTC
CDR3 protein: CASSLDSNNEQFF

V gene: TRBV28
D gene: TRBD1
clone size: -
J gene: TRBJ1-2
CDR3 DNA: TGTGCCAGCAGAAACCCGACAGGGGGCAACTATGGCTACACCTTC
CDR3 protein: CASRNPTGGNYGYTF

V gene: TRBV29-1
D gene: -
clone size: -
J gene: TRBJ2-2
CDR3 DNA: TGCAGCGTTGGGCGCTGGGACACCGGGGAGCTGTTTTTT
CDR3 protein: CSVGRWDTGELFF

V gene: TRBV7-3
D gene: -
clone size: -
J gene: TRBJ2-5
CDR3 DNA: TGTGCCAGCAGCTTAAGGGTGGCCGGCGTAGAGACCCAGTACTTC
CDR3 protein: CASSLRVAGVETQYF

V gene: TRBV21-1
D gene: -
clone size: -
J gene: TRBJ2-7
CDR3 DNA: TGTGCCAGCAGCAAAGCTCCTGGTCCTCGACAGGGGGTAAACGAGCAGTACTTC
CDR3 protein: CASSKAPGPRQGVNEQYF

V gene: TRBV7-3
D gene: TRBD1
clone size: -
J gene: TRBJ2-3
CDR3 DNA: TGTGCCAGCAGCCCCACGGACAGGAGCACAGATACGCAGTATTTT
CDR3 protein: CASSPTDRSTDTQYF

V gene: TRBV23-1
D gene: TRBD1
clone size: -
J gene: TRBJ2-7
CDR3 DNA: TGCGCCAGCAGTCAGGCTGACAGGGTTTCCTCGAACGAGCAGTACTTC
CDR3 protein: CASSQADRVSSNEQYF

V gene: TRBV28
D gene: -
clone size: -
J gene: TRBJ1-1
CDR3 DNA: TGTGCCAGCAGCTTACTAAGGGCGGATCACGCTGAAGCTTTCTTT
CDR3 protein: CASSLLRADHAEAFF

V gene: TRBV4-2
D gene: -
clone size: -
J gene: TRBJ2-2
CDR3 DNA: TGTGCCAGCAGCCAAAAAACGGCGGAGTCCACCGGGGAGCTGTTTTTT
CDR3 protein: CASSQKTAESTGELFF

V gene: TRBV5-1
D gene: -
clone size: -
J gene: TRBJ2-7
CDR3 DNA: TGCGCCAGCAGCTTGGAAGTAAAAGCCTCGGACGAGCAGTACTTC
CDR3 protein: CASSLEVKASDEQYF

V gene: TRBV11-2
D gene: -
clone size: -
J gene: TRBJ1-1
CDR3 DNA: TGTGCCAGCAGCTTCATGGGGAACACTGAAGCTTTCTTT
CDR3 protein: CASSFMGNTEAFF

V gene: TRBV27
D gene: -
clone size: once
J gene: TRBJ2-1
CDR3 DNA: TGTGCCAGCAGTTCCCTCGGGTCGGTCTACAATGAGCAGTTCTTC
CDR3 protein: CASSSLGSVYNEQFF